Given below is one T cell receptor (beta chain) in context. Time point in this sample: pre-treatment sample, taken before nivolumab and TIL therapy. Stage 4 NSCLC adults joined between late 2017 and January 2020. The ends were cut back, 4 bases at V and 3 bases at J, with 10 bases in the middle. The CDR3 is made up of 13 amino acids. The immunoSEQ assay was v3. Assay: immunoSEQ multiplex PCR; the TCRdb copy retains only in-frame clones and omits some. The table lists more than 15,000 clones, 75% to 80% of them singletons. The data derive from a study of TIL therapy for anti-PD-1-resistant metastatic lung cancer. The overall study: Half of patients were current or former smokers.

This sequence joins TRBV12-3 or TRBV12-4 and TRBJ2-7; possibly TRBD2 for D (5 bases). The sequencing here drew on blood, taken at baseline. The receptor was isolated from a person between 30 and 79 years old with non-small cell lung cancer. CDR3 loop: CASSWESDYEQYF. The CDR3, as DNA: TGTGCCAGCAGTTGGGAGTCGGACTACGAGCAGTACTTC.